The 20 T cell receptor beta chains in this list originate from one sample, sequenced in a study of T cells in Graves' hyperthyroidism and ophthalmopathy. Amplification of TCR beta CDR3 regions was performed using RNA transcripts as template. An initial round of RT-PCR targeting the TCR CDR3 relied on the HTBI primer set. TCRdb ran MiXCR on the multiplex PCR reads and lists one entry per CDR3 protein. The table lists 550,000 to 700,000 distinct CDR3 sequences, approximately 44% of them singletons. Source material: peripheral blood or thyroid tissue (not recorded which). The origin of the receptors is an adult woman with Graves' disease, either hyperthyroidism or ophthalmopathy (not recorded which).

The CDR3 loop reads CASSEQGYQPQYF. The DNA of the CDR3 is TGTGCCAGCAGTGAACAGGGGTATCAGCCCCAGTACTTC. The chain links TRBV2 to TRBJ2-5; maybe TRBD1 (6 bases). CDR3 length equals 13 residues. CDR1 SNHLY and CDR2 FYNNEI come from the germline V gene. Deletions cut 2 bases from V and 9 bases from J, with 13 bases between.

The chain links TRBV7-8 to TRBJ1-1; no definite D call. Trimming stripped 1 base from V and 1 base from J, with 10 bases between. CDR1 SGHVS and CDR2 FQNEAQ come from the germline V gene. This CDR3 region has 15 residues. The CDR3 DNA reads TGTGCCAGCAGCTTAGAGAGGGTACCGAACACTGAAGCTTTCTTT. Translated, it gives CASSLERVPNTEAFF.

This clonotype has a count of ten or more. The chain carries TRBV5-1 and TRBJ2-7; the match to TRBD1 covers 10 bases. V lost 2 bases and J lost 6; bases outside the gene matches: 5. The CDR3 consists of 14 residues. Germline CDR1 is SGHRS and CDR2 is YFSETQ. DNA for the CDR3: TGCGCCAGCAGCTTCGGGACAGGGGACACCGAGCAGTACTTC. Protein sequence: CASSFGTGDTEQYF.

This clonotype has at least ten counts. The chain links TRBV20-1 to TRBJ2-7; TRBD2 is a possible D gene (6 bases). V gave up 0 bases and J gave up 5 bases, with 17 bases separating them. The germline V gene has CDR1 DFQATT and CDR2 SNEGSKA (reference sequence). The CDR3 is 15 residues long. CDR3 DNA: TGCAGTGCTAGAGACCCCGGGGGAGCAGGCGACGAGCAGTACTTC. Translated: CSARDPGGAGDEQYF.

This clonotype was seen only a few times. The chain has TRBV2 and TRBJ1-5; D gene uncertain. The V gene's germline CDR1 is SNHLY and CDR2 FYNNEI. The CDR3 length is 12 residues. The V and J ends lost 3 bases and 6 bases respectively, with 6 bases between them. The CDR3 protein is CASSEAVQPQHF. The DNA for the CDR3 is TGTGCCAGCAGTGAGGCGGTTCAGCCCCAGCATTTT.

A note on this clonotype: A read error may produce the germline difference seen at one junction end. The chain carries TRBV7-2 and TRBJ2-3, with D perhaps TRBD2 (6 bases). The V gene's germline CDR1 is SGHTA and CDR2 FQGNSA. The CDR3 spans 14 residues. DNA of the CDR3: TGCGCCAGCAGCCCCACGGGAGTCACAGATACGCAGTATTTT. Translating gives CASSPTGVTDTQYF.

In nucleotides, the CDR3 is TGTGCCAGCAGCCCACAGGGTGGAGGCCCTAATGAAAAACTGTTTTTT. Its protein is CASSPQGGGPNEKLFF. J is TRBJ1-4 and V is TRBV7-8; D might be TRBD1 (6 bases). V was shortened by 5 bases and J by 3 bases, with 16 bases between the two germline ends. Germline CDR1 is SGHVS and CDR2 is FQNEAQ. The CDR3 is made up of 16 amino acids.

The CDR3 loop is CASTFGGRYGYTF. The CDR3 nucleotides read TGTGCCAGCACGTTCGGAGGCCGCTATGGCTACACCTTC. The chain links TRBV5-6 to TRBJ1-2; D unresolved. Germline lookup yields CDR1 SGHDT and CDR2 YYEEEE. This CDR3 is 13 amino acids long. V lost 6 bases and J 4 bases, leaving 13 bases between the germline ends.

V usage is TRBV5-1 and J usage is TRBJ1-1; D call uncertain. V shed 2 bases and J shed 4 bases, with 18 bases lying between them. Germline values: CDR1 SGHRS, CDR2 YFSETQ. The CDR3 runs to 16 residues. This CDR3 is CASSFLRVEGITEAFF. CDR3 nucleotides: TGCGCCAGCAGCTTCCTTCGGGTCGAGGGAATCACTGAAGCTTTCTTT.

This clonotype was seen many times. The rearrangement joins TRBV11-2 to TRBJ2-2; 9 positions match TRBD2. This CDR3 has 16 residues. CDR1 is SGHAT, CDR2 FQNNGV, per germline. V lost 5 bases to trimming and J lost 7 bases; unmatched junction nucleotides: 11. CDR3 bases: TGTGCCAGCAGCCGCGGGACTAGCATCTTTCGCGGGGAGCTGTTTTTT. Amino acid sequence: CASSRGTSIFRGELFF.

V gene TRBV6-5 combines with J gene TRBJ1-4, with TRBD1 matching 10 bases. V was pared by 6 bases and J by 13 bases, with 8 bases of the junction left unmatched. This CDR3 region has 13 residues. Germline CDR1 is MNHEY and CDR2 is SVGAGI. CDR3 sequence reads: CASSYGTGETLFF. CDR3 nucleotide sequence: TGTGCCAGCAGCTATGGGACAGGGGAGACACTGTTTTTT.

This clonotype has at least ten counts. This rearrangement joins TRBV9 to TRBJ2-7; unclear D gene. With 3 bases removed from V and 12 bases from J, the gap between germline ends came to 16 bases. Germline V gene sequence: CDR1 SGDLS, CDR2 YYNGEE. The length of the CDR3 is 12 residues. In DNA form, the CDR3 reads TGTGCCAGCAGCGACCCTAACGGGTTGGCGTACTTC. Translating gives CASSDPNGLAYF.

This clonotype showed up many times. The chain has TRBV28 and TRBJ1-5; D not certain. CDR1 and CDR2 (germline): MDHEN, SYDVKM. CDR3 length: 12 amino acids. The V end was cut by 10 bases, the J end by 0 bases, with 7 bases between. The chain's CDR3 is CATSDSNQPQHF. The CDR3 DNA reads as TGTGCCACTAGTGATAGCAATCAGCCCCAGCATTTT. Complete variable domain (other parts from reference TRBV28 and TRBJ1-5): DVKVTQSSRYLVKRTGEKVFLECVQDMDHENMFWYRQDPGLGLRLIYFSYDVKMKEKGDIPEGYSVSREKKERFSLILESASTNQTSMYLCATSDSNQPQHFGDGTRLSIL.

This clonotype was counted at least ten times. The chain has TRBV5-1 and TRBJ2-7; TRBD2 matches 12 bases. This CDR3 is 16 amino acids long. CDR1 is SGHRS, CDR2 YFSETQ, per germline. With 4 bases clipped from V and 3 bases from J, the junction kept 8 bases outside the gene matches. The CDR3 nucleotides are TGCGCCAGCAGCGTGACTAGCGGGAGTGCGAACTACGAGCAGTACTTC. Translation: CASSVTSGSANYEQYF.

The chain recombines TRBV5-1 with TRBJ2-6; no clear D. This CDR3 contains 15 residues. Trimming removed 4 bases from V and 0 bases from J, with 8 bases in between. Germline CDR1 SGHRS, CDR2 YFSETQ. CDR3 DNA sequence: TGCGCCAGCAGCGAAGGTTACTCTGGGGCCAACGTCCTGACTTTC. As protein: CASSEGYSGANVLTF.

This clonotype has ten or more counts. The chain links TRBV10-3 to TRBJ2-7, with 9 bases identical to TRBD2. CDR3 length: 14 residues. Trimming took 6 bases from V and 6 from J; bases not matched to a gene: 9. Germline CDR1 is ENHRY and CDR2 is SYGVKD. CDR3 loop: CAISPSGISREQYF. Written as DNA, the CDR3 is TGTGCCATCAGCCCTAGCGGGATTTCACGCGAGCAGTACTTC.

This clonotype was counted many times. The V gene is TRBV5-1, the J gene TRBJ1-2; tentative D call: TRBD1 (6 bases). V was cut by 7 bases and J by 2 bases, with 15 bases left in between. CDR3 size: 14 residues. Germline V gene lookup returns CDR1 SGHRS and CDR2 YFSETQ. DNA of the CDR3: TGCGCCAGCGGTGGAGACAGGACGAACTATGGCTACACCTTC. The encoded protein is CASGGDRTNYGYTF.

This chain connects TRBV2 to TRBJ1-1, with D unclear. Germline CDR1 reads SNHLY; CDR2 reads FYNNEI. This CDR3 is built from 14 residues. V was cut by 6 bases and J by 5 bases, with 16 bases left in between. Here the CDR3 reads CASRTNRVLTEAFF. As DNA, the CDR3 is TGTGCCAGCAGGACCAATAGGGTACTTACTGAAGCTTTCTTT.

This chain joins TRBV2 and TRBJ2-7, with TRBD2 matching 7 bases. Germline V gene lookup returns CDR1 SNHLY and CDR2 FYNNEI. This CDR3 contains 12 residues. The CDR3 protein is CATRTGRDEQYF. CDR3 bases: TGTGCTACACGGACGGGGAGGGACGAGCAGTACTTC.

This clonotype came up many times. The rearrangement uses TRBV20-1 and TRBJ1-2; D gene unclear. Trimming took 6 bases from V and 4 from J, leaving 12 bases between them. The CDR3 runs 12 residues. The germline V gene has CDR1 DFQATT and CDR2 SNEGSKA (reference sequence). CDR3 in DNA: TGCAGTGCCAAGCCGTTGGTCTATGGCTACACCTTC. Translating it yields CSAKPLVYGYTF.